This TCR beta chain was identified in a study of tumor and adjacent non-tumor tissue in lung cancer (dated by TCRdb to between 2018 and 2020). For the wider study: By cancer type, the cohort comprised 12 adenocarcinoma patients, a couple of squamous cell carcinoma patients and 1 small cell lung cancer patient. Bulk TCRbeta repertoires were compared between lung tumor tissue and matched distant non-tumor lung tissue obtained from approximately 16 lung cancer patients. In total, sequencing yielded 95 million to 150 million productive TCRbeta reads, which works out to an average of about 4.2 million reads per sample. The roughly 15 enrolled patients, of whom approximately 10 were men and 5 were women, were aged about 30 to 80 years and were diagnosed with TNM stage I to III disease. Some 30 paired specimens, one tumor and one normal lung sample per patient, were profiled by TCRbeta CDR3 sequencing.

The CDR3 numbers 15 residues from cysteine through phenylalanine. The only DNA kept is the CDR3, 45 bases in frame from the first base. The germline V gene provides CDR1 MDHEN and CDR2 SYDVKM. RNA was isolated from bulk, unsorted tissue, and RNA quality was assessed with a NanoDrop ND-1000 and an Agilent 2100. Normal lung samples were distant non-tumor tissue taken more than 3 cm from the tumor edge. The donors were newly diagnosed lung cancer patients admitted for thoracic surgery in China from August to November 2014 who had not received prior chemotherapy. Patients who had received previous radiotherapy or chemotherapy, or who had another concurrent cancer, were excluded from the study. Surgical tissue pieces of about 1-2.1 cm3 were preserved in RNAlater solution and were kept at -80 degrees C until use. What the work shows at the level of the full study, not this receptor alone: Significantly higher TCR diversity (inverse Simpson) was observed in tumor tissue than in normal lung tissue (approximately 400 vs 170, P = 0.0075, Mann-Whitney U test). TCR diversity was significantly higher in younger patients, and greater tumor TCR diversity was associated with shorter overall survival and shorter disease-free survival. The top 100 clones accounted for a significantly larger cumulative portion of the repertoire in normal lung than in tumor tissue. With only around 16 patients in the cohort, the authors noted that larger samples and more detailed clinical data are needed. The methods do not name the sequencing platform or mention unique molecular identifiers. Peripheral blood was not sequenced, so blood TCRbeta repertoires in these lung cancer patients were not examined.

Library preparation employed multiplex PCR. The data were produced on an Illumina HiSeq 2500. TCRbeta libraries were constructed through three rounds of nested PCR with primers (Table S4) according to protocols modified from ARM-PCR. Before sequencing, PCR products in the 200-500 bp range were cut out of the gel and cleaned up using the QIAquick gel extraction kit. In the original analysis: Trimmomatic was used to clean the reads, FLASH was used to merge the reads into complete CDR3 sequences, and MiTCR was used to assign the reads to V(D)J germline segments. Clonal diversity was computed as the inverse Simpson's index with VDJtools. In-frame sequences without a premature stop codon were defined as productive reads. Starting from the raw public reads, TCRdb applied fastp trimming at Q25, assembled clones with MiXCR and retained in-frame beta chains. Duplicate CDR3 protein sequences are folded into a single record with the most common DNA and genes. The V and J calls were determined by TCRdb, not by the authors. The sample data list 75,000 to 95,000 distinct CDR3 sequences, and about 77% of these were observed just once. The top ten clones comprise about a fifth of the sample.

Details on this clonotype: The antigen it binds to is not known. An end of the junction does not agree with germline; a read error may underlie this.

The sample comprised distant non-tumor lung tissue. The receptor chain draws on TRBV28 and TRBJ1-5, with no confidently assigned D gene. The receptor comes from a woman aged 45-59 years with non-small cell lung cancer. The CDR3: CASSPRYMGNQPQHF. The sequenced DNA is TGTGCAAGCAGTCCGAGGTACATGGGGAATCAGCCCCAGCACTTT.